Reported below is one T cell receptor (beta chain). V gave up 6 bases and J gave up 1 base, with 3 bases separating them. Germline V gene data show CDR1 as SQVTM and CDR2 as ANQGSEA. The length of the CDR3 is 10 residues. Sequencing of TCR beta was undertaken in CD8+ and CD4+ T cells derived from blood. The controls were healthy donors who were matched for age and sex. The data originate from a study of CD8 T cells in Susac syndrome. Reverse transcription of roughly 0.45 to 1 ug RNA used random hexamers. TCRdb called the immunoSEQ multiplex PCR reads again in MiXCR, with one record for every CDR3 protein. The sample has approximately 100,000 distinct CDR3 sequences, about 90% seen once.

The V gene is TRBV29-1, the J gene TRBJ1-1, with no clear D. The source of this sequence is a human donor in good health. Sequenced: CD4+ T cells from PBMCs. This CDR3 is CSVKNTEAFF. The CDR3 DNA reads TGCAGCGTAAAGAACACTGAAGCTTTCTTT.